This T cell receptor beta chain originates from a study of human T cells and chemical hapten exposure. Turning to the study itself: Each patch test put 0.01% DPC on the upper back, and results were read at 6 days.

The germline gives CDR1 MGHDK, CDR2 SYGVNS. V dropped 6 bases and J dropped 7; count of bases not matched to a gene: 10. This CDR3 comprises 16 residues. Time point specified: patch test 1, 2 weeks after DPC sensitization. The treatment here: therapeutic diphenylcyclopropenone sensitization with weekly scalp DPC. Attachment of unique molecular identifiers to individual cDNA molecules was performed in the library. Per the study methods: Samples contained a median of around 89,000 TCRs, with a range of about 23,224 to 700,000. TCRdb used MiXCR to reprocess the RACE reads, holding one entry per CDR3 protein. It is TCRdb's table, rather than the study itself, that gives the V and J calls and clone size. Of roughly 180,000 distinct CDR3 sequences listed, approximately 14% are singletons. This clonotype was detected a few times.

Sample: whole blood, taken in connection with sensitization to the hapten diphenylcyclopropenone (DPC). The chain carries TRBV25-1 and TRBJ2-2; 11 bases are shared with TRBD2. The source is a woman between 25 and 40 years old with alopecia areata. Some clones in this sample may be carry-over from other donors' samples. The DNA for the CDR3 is TGTGCCAGCAGACCACTAGCGGGAGCTGGAAGCGGGGAGCTGTTTTTT. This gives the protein CASRPLAGAGSGELFF.